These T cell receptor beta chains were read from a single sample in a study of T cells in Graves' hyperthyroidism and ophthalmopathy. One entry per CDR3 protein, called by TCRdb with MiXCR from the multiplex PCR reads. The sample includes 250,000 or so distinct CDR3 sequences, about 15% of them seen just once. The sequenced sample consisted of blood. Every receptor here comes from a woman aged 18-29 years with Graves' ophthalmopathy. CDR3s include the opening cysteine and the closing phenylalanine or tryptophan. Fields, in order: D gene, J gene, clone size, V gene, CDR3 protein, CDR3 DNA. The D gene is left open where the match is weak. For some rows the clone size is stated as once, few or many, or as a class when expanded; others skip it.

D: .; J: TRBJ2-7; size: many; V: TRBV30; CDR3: CAWSKGHEQYF; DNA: TGTGCCTGGAGTAAAGGCCACGAGCAGTACTTC
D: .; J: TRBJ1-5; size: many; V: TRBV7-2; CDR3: CASSLVADSNQPQHF; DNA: TGTGCCAGCAGCTTAGTCGCGGATAGCAATCAGCCCCAGCATTTT
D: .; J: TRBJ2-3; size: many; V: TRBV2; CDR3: CASTPLDTQYF; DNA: TGTGCCAGCACCCCATTAGATACGCAGTATTTT
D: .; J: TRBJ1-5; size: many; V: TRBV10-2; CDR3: CASSETGISNQPQHF; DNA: TGCGCCAGCAGCGAGACCGGGATAAGCAATCAGCCCCAGCATTTT
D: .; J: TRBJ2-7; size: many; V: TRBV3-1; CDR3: CASSQISEEQYF; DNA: TGTGCCAGCAGCCAAATATCGGAGGAGCAGTACTTC
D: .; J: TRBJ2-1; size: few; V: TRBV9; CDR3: CASSEGSSYNEQFF; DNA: TGTGCCAGCAGCGAGGGGTCTAGCTACAATGAGCAGTTCTTC
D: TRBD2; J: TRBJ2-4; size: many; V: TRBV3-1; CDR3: CASSQVAGSGDLLGIQYF; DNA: TGTGCCAGCAGCCAAGTGGCGGGTAGCGGGGACCTACTTGGCATTCAGTACTTC
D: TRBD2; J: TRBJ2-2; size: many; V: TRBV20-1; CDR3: CSASSSGTGELFF; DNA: TGCAGTGCTAGCTCTAGCGGCACCGGGGAGCTGTTTTTT
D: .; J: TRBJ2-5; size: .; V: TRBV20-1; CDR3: CSARDSRSETQYF; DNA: TGCAGTGCTAGAGATTCTAGAAGCGAGACCCAGTACTTC
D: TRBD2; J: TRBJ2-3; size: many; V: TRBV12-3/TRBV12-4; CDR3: CASSLYSGGARDTQYF; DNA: TGTGCCAGCAGTTTATATAGCGGGGGGGCAAGAGATACGCAGTATTTT
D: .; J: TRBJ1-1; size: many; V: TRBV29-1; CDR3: CSVGPTNTEAFF; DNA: TGCAGCGTGGGACCAACGAACACTGAAGCTTTCTTT
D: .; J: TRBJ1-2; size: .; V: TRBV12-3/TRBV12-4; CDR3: CASSLVGSNNYGYTF; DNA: TGTGCCAGCAGTTTAGTAGGGTCGAATAACTATGGCTACACCTTC
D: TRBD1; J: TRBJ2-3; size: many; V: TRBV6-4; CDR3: CASSDGTGGADTQYF; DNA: TGTGCCAGCAGTGACGGGACAGGGGGCGCAGATACGCAGTATTTT
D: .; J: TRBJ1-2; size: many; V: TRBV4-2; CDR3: CASSQDLFSIANYGYTF; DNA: TGTGCCAGCAGCCAAGATCTTTTTAGCATAGCTAACTATGGCTACACCTTC
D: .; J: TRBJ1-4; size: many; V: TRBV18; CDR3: CASSPQGINEKLFF; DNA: TGTGCCAGCTCACCACAGGGGATCAATGAAAAACTGTTTTTT
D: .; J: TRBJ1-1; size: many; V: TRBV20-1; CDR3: CSARLNTEAFF; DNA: TGCAGTGCTAGACTGAACACTGAAGCTTTCTTT
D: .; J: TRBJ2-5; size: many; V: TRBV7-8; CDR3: CASSQDRQSPFDF; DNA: TGTGCCAGCAGCCAAGACAGACAGTCCCCCTTCGACTTC
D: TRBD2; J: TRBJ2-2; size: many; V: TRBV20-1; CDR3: CSARKAGVDTGELFF; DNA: TGCAGTGCTAGGAAAGCGGGAGTTGACACCGGGGAGCTGTTTTTT
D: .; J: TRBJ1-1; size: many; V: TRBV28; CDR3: CASSLNGVNTEAFF; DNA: TGTGCCAGCAGTCTAAACGGGGTCAACACTGAAGCTTTCTTT
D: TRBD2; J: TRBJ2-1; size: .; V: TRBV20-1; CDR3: CSATGTSGGHNEQFF; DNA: TGCAGTGCCACCGGGACTAGCGGGGGCCACAATGAGCAGTTCTTC
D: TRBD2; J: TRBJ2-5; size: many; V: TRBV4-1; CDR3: CASSLTSGSGETQYF; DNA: TGCGCCAGCAGCCTGACTAGCGGGAGCGGGGAGACCCAGTACTTC
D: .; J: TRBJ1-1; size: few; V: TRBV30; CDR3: CAWGWAGLNTEAFF; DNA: TGTGCCTGGGGCTGGGCGGGATTGAACACTGAAGCTTTCTTT
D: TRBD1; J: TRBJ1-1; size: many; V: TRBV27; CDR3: CASSLLGTGVEAFF; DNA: TGTGCCAGCAGTTTACTAGGGACAGGGGTTGAAGCTTTCTTT
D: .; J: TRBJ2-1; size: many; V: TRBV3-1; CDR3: CASSQYHEQFF; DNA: TGTGCCAGCAGCCAATATCATGAGCAGTTCTTC
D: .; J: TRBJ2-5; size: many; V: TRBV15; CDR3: CATSVQGRFETQYF; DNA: TGTGCCACCAGCGTACAGGGGAGGTTCGAGACCCAGTACTTC
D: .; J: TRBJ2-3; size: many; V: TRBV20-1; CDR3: CSAEQGTDTQYF; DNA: TGCAGTGCCGAACAGGGAACAGATACGCAGTATTTT
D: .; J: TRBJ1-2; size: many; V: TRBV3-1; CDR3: CASSQELMTGNYGYTF; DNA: TGTGCCAGCAGCCAAGAACTGATGACAGGCAACTATGGCTACACCTTC
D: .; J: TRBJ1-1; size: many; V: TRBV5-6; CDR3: CASRRKIMGTEAFF; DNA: TGTGCCAGCAGACGAAAGATTATGGGCACTGAAGCTTTCTTT
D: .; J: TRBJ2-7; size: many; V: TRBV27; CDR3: CASSFYNLLEGREQYF; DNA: TGTGCCAGCAGTTTTTATAATCTTCTCGAGGGGCGCGAGCAGTACTTC
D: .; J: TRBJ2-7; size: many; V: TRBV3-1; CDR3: CASSQRGYEQYF; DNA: TGTGCCAGCAGCCAAAGGGGATACGAGCAGTACTTC
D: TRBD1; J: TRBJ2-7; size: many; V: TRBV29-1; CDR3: CSARDRGPYEQYF; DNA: TGCAGCGCGAGAGACAGGGGCCCCTACGAGCAGTACTTC
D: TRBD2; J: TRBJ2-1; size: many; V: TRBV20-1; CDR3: CTSRETSGIATGQFF; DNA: TGCACCTCTAGGGAGACTAGCGGGATTGCGACAGGGCAGTTCTTC
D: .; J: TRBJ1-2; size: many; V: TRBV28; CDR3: CASSSTNYGYTF; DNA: TGTGCCAGCAGTTCTACTAACTATGGCTACACCTTC
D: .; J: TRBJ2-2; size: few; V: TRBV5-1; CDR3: CASRNNTGELFF; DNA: TGCGCCAGCAGAAACAACACCGGGGAGCTGTTTTTT
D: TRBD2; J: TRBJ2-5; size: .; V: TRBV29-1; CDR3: CSVCLIGTSGQETQYF; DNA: TGCAGCGTCTGTTTGATCGGGACTAGCGGACAAGAGACCCAGTACTTC
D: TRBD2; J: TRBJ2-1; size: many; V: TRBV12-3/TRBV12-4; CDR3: CASSPERGLNNEQFF; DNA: TGTGCCAGCAGCCCCGAGCGGGGGCTGAACAATGAGCAGTTCTTC
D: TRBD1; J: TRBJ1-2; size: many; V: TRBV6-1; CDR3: CASSSTQGAGYTF; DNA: TGTGCCAGCAGTTCGACACAGGGGGCTGGCTACACCTTC
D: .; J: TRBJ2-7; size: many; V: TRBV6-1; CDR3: CAGAQSSYEQYF; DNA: TGTGCCGGGGCACAGAGCTCCTACGAGCAGTACTTC
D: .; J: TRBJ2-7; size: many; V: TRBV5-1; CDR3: CASSPGVGSGAYEQYF; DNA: TGCGCCAGCAGCCCTGGCGTAGGTAGCGGCGCCTACGAGCAGTACTTC
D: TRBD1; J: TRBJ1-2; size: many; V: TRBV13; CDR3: CASSPATGSVGGYTF; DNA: TGTGCCAGCAGCCCAGCGACAGGGTCTGTGGGAGGCTACACCTTC
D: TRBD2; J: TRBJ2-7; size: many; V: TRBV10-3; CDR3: CAISESSGTYEQYF; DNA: TGTGCCATCAGTGAGTCCAGCGGGACCTACGAGCAGTACTTC
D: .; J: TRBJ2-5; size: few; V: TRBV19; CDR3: CASSARGGETQYF; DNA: TGTGCCAGTAGTGCCAGGGGTGGGGAGACCCAGTACTTC
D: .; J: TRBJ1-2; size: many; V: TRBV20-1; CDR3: CSARGDSMGNYGYTF; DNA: TGCAGTGCTAGGGGGGACTCAATGGGTAACTATGGCTACACCTTC
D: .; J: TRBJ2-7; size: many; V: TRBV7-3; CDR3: CASSTTGTDYEQYF; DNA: TGTGCCAGCAGCACCACAGGTACCGACTACGAGCAGTACTTC
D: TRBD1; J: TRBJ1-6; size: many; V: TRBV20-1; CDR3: CSARDVRRTGGNSPLHF; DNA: TGCAGTGCTAGAGACGTGAGGCGGACAGGGGGTAATTCACCCCTCCACTTT
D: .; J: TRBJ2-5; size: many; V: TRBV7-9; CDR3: CASSRGRNLYQETQYF; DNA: TGTGCCAGCAGCCGAGGACGGAACTTGTACCAAGAGACCCAGTACTTC
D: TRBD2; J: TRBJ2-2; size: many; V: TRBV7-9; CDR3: CASSPGTSGGAPNTGELFF; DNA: TGTGCCAGCAGCCCCGGGACTAGCGGGGGGGCTCCGAACACCGGGGAGCTGTTTTTT
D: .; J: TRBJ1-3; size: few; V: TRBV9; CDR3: CASSAGRFSGNTIYF; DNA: TGTGCCAGCAGCGCGGGACGGTTCTCTGGAAACACCATATATTTT